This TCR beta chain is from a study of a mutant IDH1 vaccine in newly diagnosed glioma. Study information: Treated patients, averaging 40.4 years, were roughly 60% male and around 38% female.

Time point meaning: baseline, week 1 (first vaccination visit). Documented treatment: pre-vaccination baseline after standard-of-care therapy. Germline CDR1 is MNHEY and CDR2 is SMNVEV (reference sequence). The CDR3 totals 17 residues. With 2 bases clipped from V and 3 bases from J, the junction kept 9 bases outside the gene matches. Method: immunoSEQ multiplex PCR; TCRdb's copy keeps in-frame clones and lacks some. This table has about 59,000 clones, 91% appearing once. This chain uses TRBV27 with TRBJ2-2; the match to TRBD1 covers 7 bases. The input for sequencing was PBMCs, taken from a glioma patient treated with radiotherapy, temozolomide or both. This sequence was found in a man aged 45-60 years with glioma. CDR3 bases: TGTGCCAGCAGTTTAACAGGGGAATTGGGTGACACCGGGGAGCTGTTTTTT. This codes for CASSLTGELGDTGELFF.